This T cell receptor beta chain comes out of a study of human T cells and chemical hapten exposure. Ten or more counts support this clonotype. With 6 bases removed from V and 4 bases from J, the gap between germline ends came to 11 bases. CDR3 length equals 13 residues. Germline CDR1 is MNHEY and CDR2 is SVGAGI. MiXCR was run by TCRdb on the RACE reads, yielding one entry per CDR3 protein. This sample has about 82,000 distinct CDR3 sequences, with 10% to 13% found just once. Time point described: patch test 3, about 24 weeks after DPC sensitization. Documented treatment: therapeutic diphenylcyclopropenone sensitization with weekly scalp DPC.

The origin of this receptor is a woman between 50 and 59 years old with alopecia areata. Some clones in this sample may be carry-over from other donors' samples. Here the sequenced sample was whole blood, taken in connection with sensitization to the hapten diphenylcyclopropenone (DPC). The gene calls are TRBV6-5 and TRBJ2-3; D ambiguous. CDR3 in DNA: TGTGCCAGCAGGGAGTCGGTGGCAGATACGCAGTATTTT. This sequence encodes CASRESVADTQYF.